The table lists the clone carrying this T cell receptor (beta chain) with a few counts. Its cognate antigen is unknown. MiXCR, run by TCRdb on the 5' RACE reads, gives a single entry per CDR3 protein. Of about 390,000 distinct CDR3 sequences detected, about a fifth appear once; the ten largest clones hold about a sixth. This entry is derived from a study of CD8 T cells in ankylosing spondylitis. Study outcomes and limitations: Reportedly, significant enrichment of disease-linked clones occurred in matched ankylosing spondylitis synovial fluid. Seven to nine highly homologous variants made up a TCR beta motif that seemed to typify ankylosing spondylitis blood. Disease-linked clones were CD8+ and relatively rare in peripheral blood. A number of the motif variants had already been described in reactive arthritis synovial fluid and blood.

With V trimmed by 5 bases and J by 7 bases, 11 bases remained unmatched. CDR3 length: 14 residues. CDR1 and CDR2 from the germline V gene are DFQATT and SNEGSKA (reference sequence). The sequenced sample consisted of blood, either unsorted or a sorted T cell fraction (not recorded which). The clonotype was recovered from a male donor with ankylosing spondylitis. V gene TRBV20-1 combines with J gene TRBJ2-7, with 10 bases fitting TRBD2. The CDR3 coding sequence is TGCAGTGCTGACGGAGCTAGCGGGAGTATTGAGCAGTACTTC. Its translation is CSADGASGSIEQYF.